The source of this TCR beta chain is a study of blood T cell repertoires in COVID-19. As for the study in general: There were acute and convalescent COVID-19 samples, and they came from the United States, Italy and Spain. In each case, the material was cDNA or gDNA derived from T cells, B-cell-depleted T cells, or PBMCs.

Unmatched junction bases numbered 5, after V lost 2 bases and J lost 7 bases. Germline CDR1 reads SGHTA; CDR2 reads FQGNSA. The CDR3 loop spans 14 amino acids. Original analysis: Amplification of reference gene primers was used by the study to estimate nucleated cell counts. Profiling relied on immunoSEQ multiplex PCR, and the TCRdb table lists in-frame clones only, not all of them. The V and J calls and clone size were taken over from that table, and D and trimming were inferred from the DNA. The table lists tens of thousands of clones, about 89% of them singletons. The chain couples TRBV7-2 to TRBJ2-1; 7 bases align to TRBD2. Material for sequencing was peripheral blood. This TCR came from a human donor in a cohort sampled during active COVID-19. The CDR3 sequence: CASSLPGLVNEQFF. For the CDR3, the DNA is TGTGCCAGCAGCTTACCCGGACTAGTAAATGAGCAGTTCTTC.